This paragraph reports one T cell receptor beta chain. Antigen specificity is unknown. One to two pinch biopsies were taken from the rectum during colonoscopy. Measured with immunoSEQ multiplex PCR; TCRdb has only the in-frame clones, and not every one. The sample contains over 15,000 clones, roughly 70% of which appear only once. Germline-derived CDR1 and CDR2 are LGHNA and YNFKEQ. CDR3 size: 12 residues. Trimming left V 6 bases short and J 3 bases short, with 7 bases between. The source of the sample is a study of pediatric ulcerative colitis. Whole-study results and caveats: Total lymphocyte DNA, not sorted subsets, was the template.

The sample consisted of gut tissue. The TCR originated in a boy under 18 with moderate ulcerative colitis. J is TRBJ2-3 and V is TRBV4-2; no definite D call. The CDR3 nucleotides are TGTGCCAGCAGGGACCCGACAGATACGCAGTATTTT. Its protein product is CASRDPTDTQYF.